The subject of this entry is one T cell receptor (beta chain). What it recognizes is unknown. Mismatch with germline at one junction end may stem from a read error. The investigators amplified TCR beta CDR3 regions from RNA transcripts. When the TCR CDR3 underwent first-round RT-PCR, the HTBI primer set was used. MiXCR, run by TCRdb on the multiplex PCR reads, gives a single entry per CDR3 protein. Of hundreds of thousands of distinct CDR3 sequences detected, 38% appear once; the ten largest clones hold 7% to 10%. This entry comes from a study of T cells in Graves' hyperthyroidism and ophthalmopathy. Whole-study findings and limits: Median prediction lead before ophthalmopathy onset was 5 to 7.5 months with the model. Ophthalmopathy stood apart from stable hyperthyroidism in a 13 V-J model.

The CDR3 spans 15 residues. Germline-derived CDR1 and CDR2 are SNHLY and FYNNEI. Graves' hyperthyroidism was deemed stable given no ophthalmopathy progression within 18 months. In making diagnoses, clinical symptoms, serum thyroxine and TRAb, thyroid ultrasound and orbital computed tomography were all used. The source material was blood. The rearrangement links TRBV2 to TRBJ2-7; 9 positions match TRBD2. The TCR comes from a man aged 18 to 29 with Graves' hyperthyroidism. CDR3 residues: CASSGWTSDSHEQYF. CDR3 in DNA: TGTGCCAGCAGTGGATGGACTAGCGACTCCCACGAGCAGTACTTC.